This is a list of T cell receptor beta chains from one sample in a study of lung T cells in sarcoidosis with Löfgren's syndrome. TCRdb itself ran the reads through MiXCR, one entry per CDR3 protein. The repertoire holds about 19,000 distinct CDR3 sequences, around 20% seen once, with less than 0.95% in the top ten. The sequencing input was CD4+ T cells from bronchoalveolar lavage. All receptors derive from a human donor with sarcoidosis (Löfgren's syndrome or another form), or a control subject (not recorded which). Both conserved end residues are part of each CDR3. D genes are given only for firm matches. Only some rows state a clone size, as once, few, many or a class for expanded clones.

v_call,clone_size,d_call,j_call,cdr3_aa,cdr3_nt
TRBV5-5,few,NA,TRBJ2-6,CASSLRDWGSGANVLTF,TGTGCCAGCAGCTTGAGGGATTGGGGCTCTGGGGCCAACGTCCTGACTTTC
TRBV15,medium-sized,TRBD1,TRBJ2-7,CATSRGAGTGSYEQYF,TGTGCCACCAGCAGAGGGGCCGGGACAGGGAGCTACGAGCAGTACTTC
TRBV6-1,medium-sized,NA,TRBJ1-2,CASSEANRVGYTF,TGTGCCAGCAGTGAAGCCAACAGGGTCGGCTACACCTTC
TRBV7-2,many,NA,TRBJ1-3,CASSPDSGNTIYF,TGTGCCAGCAGCCCGGACAGTGGAAACACCATATATTTT
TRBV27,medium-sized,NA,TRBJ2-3,CASSKQGDTQYF,TGTGCCAGCAGTAAACAGGGAGATACGCAGTATTTT
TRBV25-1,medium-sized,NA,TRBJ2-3,CASTLPSTDTQYF,TGTGCCAGCACCCTCCCGTCCACAGATACGCAGTATTTT
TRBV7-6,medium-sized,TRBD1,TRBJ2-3,CASSLEGRGYEDTQYF,TGTGCCAGCAGCTTAGAAGGCAGGGGGTACGAAGATACGCAGTATTTT
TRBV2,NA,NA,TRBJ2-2,CASGNTGEPFF,TGTGCCAGCGGAAACACCGGGGAGCCGTTTTTT
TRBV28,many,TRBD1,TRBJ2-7,CASSSFRDREYEQYF,TGTGCCAGCAGCTCTTTCCGGGACAGGGAGTACGAGCAGTACTTC
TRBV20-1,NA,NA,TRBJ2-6,CSARFWAAGANVLTF,TGCAGTGCTAGGTTTTGGGCAGCTGGGGCCAACGTCCTGACTTTC
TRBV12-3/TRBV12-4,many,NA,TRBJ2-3,CASSSPGATDTQYF,TGTGCCAGCAGTTCCCCGGGAGCCACAGATACGCAGTATTTT
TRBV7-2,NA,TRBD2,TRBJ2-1,CASSFLTTSGGDNEQFF,TGTGCCAGCAGCTTTCTCACGACTAGCGGGGGGGACAATGAGCAGTTCTTC
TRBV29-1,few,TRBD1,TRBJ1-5,CSVTQGDQPQHF,TGCAGCGTTACTCAGGGGGATCAGCCCCAGCATTTT
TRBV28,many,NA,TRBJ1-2,CASITMDGYTF,TGTGCCAGCATCACCATGGATGGCTACACCTTC
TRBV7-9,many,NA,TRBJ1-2,CASSQSPDGYTF,TGTGCCAGCAGCCAGAGTCCCGATGGCTACACCTTC
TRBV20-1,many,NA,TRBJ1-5,CSASREPNQPQHF,TGCAGTGCTAGCCGGGAGCCCAATCAGCCCCAGCATTTT
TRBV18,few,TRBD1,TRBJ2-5,CASSPDRGQETQYF,TGTGCCAGCTCACCCGACAGGGGCCAAGAGACCCAGTACTTC
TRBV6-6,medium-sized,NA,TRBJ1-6,CASSYSGGFSYNSPLHF,TGTGCCAGCAGTTACTCCGGGGGATTCTCCTATAATTCACCCCTCCACTTT
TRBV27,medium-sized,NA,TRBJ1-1,CASSLFLQGNTEAFF,TGTGCCAGCAGTTTATTTTTACAGGGGAACACTGAAGCTTTCTTT
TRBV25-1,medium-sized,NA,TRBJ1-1,CASSEYQEGTEAFF,TGTGCCAGCAGTGAATATCAGGAGGGCACTGAAGCTTTCTTT
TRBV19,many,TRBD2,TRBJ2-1,CASSWVSGIPLIYNEQFF,TGTGCCAGTAGTTGGGTTAGCGGGATCCCCCTTATTTACAATGAGCAGTTCTTC
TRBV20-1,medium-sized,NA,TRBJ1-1,CSAGLSGGTEAFF,TGCAGTGCTGGACTGTCAGGAGGGACTGAAGCTTTCTTT
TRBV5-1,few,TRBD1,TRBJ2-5,CASSGGQKDQETQYF,TGCGCCAGCAGCGGGGGACAGAAAGACCAAGAGACCCAGTACTTC
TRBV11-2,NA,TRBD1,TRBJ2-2,CASSSTGSGELFF,TGTGCCAGCAGCTCGACAGGGTCCGGGGAGCTGTTTTTT
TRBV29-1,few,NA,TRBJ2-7,CSVEAGPREQYF,TGCAGCGTTGAGGCAGGCCCGAGGGAGCAGTACTTC
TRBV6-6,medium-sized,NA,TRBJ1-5,CASSYRQGNQPQHF,TGTGCCAGCAGTTACCGACAGGGCAATCAGCCCCAGCATTTT
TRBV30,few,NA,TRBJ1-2,CAWSLLRYGYTF,TGTGCCTGGAGTCTATTAAGATATGGCTACACCTTC
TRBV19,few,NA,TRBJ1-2,CASSIGLRDGYTF,TGTGCCAGTAGTATCGGCCTCAGGGACGGCTACACCTTC
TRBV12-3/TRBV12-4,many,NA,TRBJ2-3,CASSRQTQALGTDTQYF,TGTGCCAGCAGTCGCCAGACGCAGGCCCTGGGGACAGATACGCAGTATTTT
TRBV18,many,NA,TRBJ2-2,CASSPQAGTNTGELFF,TGTGCCAGCTCACCACAAGCAGGGACGAACACCGGGGAGCTGTTTTTT
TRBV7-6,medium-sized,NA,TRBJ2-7,CASSSRSSYEQYF,TGTGCCAGCAGCTCCCGAAGCTCCTACGAGCAGTACTTC
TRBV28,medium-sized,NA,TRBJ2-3,CASSLGADGDTQYF,TGTGCCAGCAGTTTAGGGGCTGACGGTGATACGCAGTATTTT
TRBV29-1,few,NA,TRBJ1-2,CSVEDLGSYGYTF,TGCAGCGTTGAAGATCTGGGGTCCTATGGCTACACCTTC
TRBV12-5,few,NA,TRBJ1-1,CASVAGTFDGYTEAFF,TGTGCTAGTGTCGCGGGGACTTTCGATGGTTACACTGAAGCTTTCTTT
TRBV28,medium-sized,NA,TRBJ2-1,CASSSPSGTYNEQFF,TGTGCCAGCAGTTCCCCCAGCGGAACCTACAATGAGCAGTTCTTC
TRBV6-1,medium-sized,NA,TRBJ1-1,CASSEVGGGLTEAFF,TGTGCCAGCAGTGAAGTTGGGGGAGGGCTCACTGAAGCTTTCTTT
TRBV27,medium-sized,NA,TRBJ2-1,CASRGWGNQFF,TGTGCCAGCAGGGGGTGGGGAAATCAGTTCTTC
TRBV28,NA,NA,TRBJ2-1,CASSLGDLKNNEQFF,TGTGCCAGCAGTTTAGGGGATCTAAAGAACAATGAGCAGTTCTTC
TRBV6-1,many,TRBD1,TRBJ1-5,CASSWDRVSVEPQHF,TGTGCCAGCAGTTGGGACAGGGTTTCAGTAGAGCCCCAGCATTTT
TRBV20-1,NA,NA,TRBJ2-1,CSAGSEISYDEQFF,TGCAGTGCTGGCTCGGAGATCTCCTACGATGAGCAATTCTTC
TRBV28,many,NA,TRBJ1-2,CASSSLTVYYGYTF,TGTGCCAGCAGTTCTCTAACAGTTTACTATGGCTACACCTTC